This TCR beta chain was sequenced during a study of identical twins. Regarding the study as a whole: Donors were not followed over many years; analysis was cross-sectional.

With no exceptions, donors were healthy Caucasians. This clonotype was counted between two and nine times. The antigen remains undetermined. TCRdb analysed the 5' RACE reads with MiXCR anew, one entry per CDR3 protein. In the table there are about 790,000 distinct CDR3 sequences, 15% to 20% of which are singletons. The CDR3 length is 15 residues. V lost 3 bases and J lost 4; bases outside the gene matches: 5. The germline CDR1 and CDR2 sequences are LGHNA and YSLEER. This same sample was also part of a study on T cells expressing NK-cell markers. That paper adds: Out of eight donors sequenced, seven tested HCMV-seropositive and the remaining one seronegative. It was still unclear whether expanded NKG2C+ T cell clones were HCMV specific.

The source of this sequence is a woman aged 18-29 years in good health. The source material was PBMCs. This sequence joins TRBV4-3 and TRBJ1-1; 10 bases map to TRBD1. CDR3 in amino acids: CASSQDGTGVTEAFF. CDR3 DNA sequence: TGCGCCAGCAGCCAGGATGGGACAGGGGTCACTGAAGCTTTCTTT.